This T cell receptor beta chain was obtained from a study of blood T cell repertoires in COVID-19. The wider study: T cells, B-cell-depleted T cells, or PBMCs provided the cDNA or gDNA that served as material.

The table came from immunoSEQ multiplex PCR; TCRdb's copy has only in-frame clones and leaves some out. This table holds about 320,000 clones, around 85% found once. V lost 5 bases, J lost 3 bases, and 14 bases lay in between. The CDR3 consists of 14 residues. Per the germline V gene, CDR1 is MNHEY and CDR2 is SVGAGI. What was sequenced was peripheral blood. The chain employs TRBV6-5 and TRBJ2-7; tentative D call: TRBD1 (6 bases). The receptor's source is a human donor in a cohort sampled during active COVID-19. The CDR3 coding sequence is TGTGCCAGCAGTAACCGGGACAAAAGCTACGAGCAGTACTTC. Translating gives CASSNRDKSYEQYF.